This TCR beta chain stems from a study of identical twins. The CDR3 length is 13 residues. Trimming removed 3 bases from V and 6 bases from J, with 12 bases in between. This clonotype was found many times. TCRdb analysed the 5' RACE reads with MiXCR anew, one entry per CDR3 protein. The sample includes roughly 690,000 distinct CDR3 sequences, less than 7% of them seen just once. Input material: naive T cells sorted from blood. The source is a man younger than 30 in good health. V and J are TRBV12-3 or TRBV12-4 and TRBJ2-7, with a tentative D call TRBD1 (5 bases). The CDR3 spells CASSFRQGGEQYF. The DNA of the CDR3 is TGTGCCAGCAGTTTCAGGCAGGGCGGCGAGCAGTACTTC.